The present T cell receptor (beta chain) was sequenced within a study of blood T cell repertoires in COVID-19. Overall study context: Samples of COVID-19 (acute and convalescent) were obtained from the United States, Italy and Spain. Sources were T cells, B-cell-depleted T cells, or PBMCs; the material itself was cDNA or gDNA.

Authors' data handling: Amplification of reference gene primers was used by the study to estimate nucleated cell counts. Clones were read by immunoSEQ multiplex PCR, and TCRdb kept only the in-frame ones, dropping some. V, J and clone size derive from that table, while D and trimming were established from the DNA sequence. This table has roughly 250,000 clones, 65% to 85% appearing once. The sample taken for sequencing was peripheral blood. The receptor was derived from a woman aged 40 to 55 who had recovered from COVID-19.

The CDR3 bases are TGTGCCAGCAGTTACGAGGGCTACAACAATGAGCAGTTCTTC. It is translated as CASSYEGYNNEQFF. This sequence joins TRBV6-5 and TRBJ2-1; possible D gene TRBD2, 5 bases. This CDR3 is 14 amino acids long. Trimming cost V 2 bases and J 5 bases, with 10 bases left between them. Germline lookup yields CDR1 MNHEY and CDR2 SVGAGI.